This T cell receptor (beta chain) appears in the sequencing data of a study of vaccination effects on CD4 cells after COVID-19. Turning to the study itself: Two doses of either BNT162b2 or mRNA-1273 were given to each participant.

General study points: The study dataset contains few convalescent patients and includes no early post-infection timepoints. Clonal contraction was marked in infection- and vaccine-induced clones late after vaccination.

Before sequencing took place, the ViraFEST assay used viral peptide pools to expand antigen-specific CD4+ T cells. Culturing for nine to ten days preceded CD4+ T cell isolation. Nucleocapsid antibodies were negative in the vaccine recipients, who had never had SARS-CoV-2 infection. Half-medium replacement with IL-2 medium occurred on days 3 and 7. Concerning this clone: The antigen is not known.

Profiling relied on immunoSEQ multiplex PCR, and the TCRdb table lists in-frame clones only, not all of them. In the table there are approximately 68,000 clones, 60% to 85% of which are singletons. The V and J ends lost 4 bases and 6 bases, in that order; junction bases with no gene match: 4. Per germline, CDR1 LNHDA and CDR2 SQIVND (reference sequence). The CDR3 totals 14 residues. The source of this sequence is a human donor who received a COVID-19 vaccine. The chain links TRBV19 to TRBJ1-4, with 8 positions matching TRBD1. Source: CD4+ T cells from PBMCs cultured with SARS-CoV-2 spike peptides, taken before COVID-19 vaccination. The CDR3 is CASSNRGRDEKLFF. The CDR3 region has the DNA TGTGCCAGTAGTAACAGGGGGAGGGATGAAAAACTGTTTTTT. Full variable domain (remainder filled in from reference TRBV19 and TRBJ1-4): DGGITQSPKYLFRKEGQNVTLSCEQNLNHDAMYWYRQDPGQGLRLIYYSQIVNDFQKGDIAEGYSVSREKKESFPLTVTSAQKNPTAFYLCASSNRGRDEKLFFGSGTQLSVL.